This T cell receptor beta chain was identified in a study of PD-L1 blockade in urothelial cancer. Using immunoSEQ multiplex PCR, the repertoire was profiled, and TCRdb retains in-frame clones only, with some absent. This sample yields about 30,000 clones, of which roughly 80% are seen a single time; about 1.9% belongs to the top ten. This CDR3 spans 17 amino acids. CDR1 is MNHNS and CDR2 is SASEGT in the germline V gene. The V end was cut by 0 bases, the J end by 0 bases, with 15 bases between. The V gene is TRBV6-1, the J gene TRBJ2-7, with D possibly TRBD2 on 6 matching bases. The receptor's source is a man aged 50 or older with urothelial cancer. The sample in question was PBMCs, obtained around atezolizumab (anti-PD-L1) treatment. CDR3 sequence reads: CASSEAQGLPSSYEQYF. In DNA form, the CDR3 reads TGTGCCAGCAGTGAAGCGCAGGGACTCCCGAGCTCCTACGAGCAGTACTTC.